One sample yielded the 32 T cell receptor beta chains listed below, sequenced in a study of blood T cell repertoires in COVID-19. Libraries were prepared by immunoSEQ multiplex PCR; TCRdb keeps only in-frame clonotypes and omits some of them. The sample holds 300,000 or so clones, roughly 87% seen once. Specimen: PBMCs or T cells enriched from blood (not recorded which). These receptors were collected from a woman aged 25-40 years who had recovered from COVID-19.

V and J are TRBV5-5 and TRBJ2-1, with D perhaps TRBD2 (5 bases). Per germline, CDR1 SGHKS and CDR2 YYEKEE (reference sequence). Deletions cut 1 base from V and 6 bases from J, with 11 bases between. CDR3 length: 14 residues. CDR3 nucleotides: TGTGCCAGCAGCTTGTTAAGGGCGGGCAATGAGCAGTTCTTC. Protein sequence: CASSLLRAGNEQFF. Drawing the rest from reference TRBV5-5 and TRBJ2-1, the complete variable domain is DAGVTQSPTHLIKTRGQQVTLRCSPISGHKSVSWYQQVLGQGPQFIFQYYEKEERGRGNFPDRFSARQFPNYSSELNVNALLLGDSALYLCASSLLRAGNEQFFGPGTRLTVL.

V and J are TRBV10-3 and TRBJ2-7, with 10 bases aligning to TRBD1. The CDR3 runs to 15 residues. Per the germline V gene, CDR1 is ENHRY and CDR2 is SYGVKD. With V trimmed by 8 bases and J by 2 bases, 9 bases remained unmatched. The CDR3 nucleotides are TGTGCCATCGAAACATCCGGGACAGGGGCCTACGAGCAGTACTTC. Encoded protein: CAIETSGTGAYEQYF.

Written as DNA, the CDR3 is TGTGCCAGCAGCTTCTCCCCCGGGGACAGGGGTCGGGGGTACGAGCAGTACTTC. As protein: CASSFSPGDRGRGYEQYF. The chain has TRBV7-6 and TRBJ2-7, with TRBD1 matching over 10 bases. Trimming cost V 3 bases and J 4 bases; bases outside gene matches: 15. The CDR3 covers 18 residues. Germline values: CDR1 SGHVS, CDR2 FNYEAQ.

V is TRBV5-8 and J is TRBJ1-5, with unresolved D. The CDR3 covers 15 residues. The germline V and J ends were trimmed by 6 bases and 4 bases, with 17 bases remaining between them. Germline V lookup: CDR1 SGHTS, CDR2 YDEGEE. The CDR3 bases are TGTGCCAGCACCTACACGACTAGTCAGAATCAGCCCCAGCATTTT. Translation: CASTYTTSQNQPQHF.

This clone was observed once. This chain connects TRBV9 to TRBJ2-1, with 7 positions matching TRBD1. This CDR3 is built from 15 residues. The trim removed 0 bases at V and 10 bases at J, leaving 10 bases unmatched. The V gene's germline CDR1 is SGDLS and CDR2 YYNGEE. CDR3 coding DNA: TGTGCCAGCAGCGTAGGGCCAGGGGGTACCGGGGAGCAGTTCTTC. As protein: CASSVGPGGTGEQFF.

The rearrangement joins TRBV19 to TRBJ2-5; possible D gene TRBD1, 6 bases. V shed 5 bases and J shed 2 bases, with 18 bases lying between them. This CDR3 is built from 16 residues. From germline, CDR1 is LNHDA and CDR2 SQIVND (reference sequence). CDR3 amino acids: CASSRRPGDLQETQYF. CDR3 DNA sequence: TGTGCCAGTAGTCGCCGCCCAGGGGATCTACAAGAGACCCAGTACTTC.

V and J are TRBV13 and TRBJ2-3; a weak D match, TRBD1 (5 bases). The CDR3 consists of 14 residues. Germline V gene data show CDR1 as PRHDT and CDR2 as FYEKMQ (reference sequence). Trimming stripped 5 bases from V and 6 bases from J, with 15 bases between. CDR3 in amino acids: CASSALRHRDTQYF. The CDR3 DNA reads as TGTGCCAGCAGCGCCCTTAGGCACAGGGATACGCAGTATTTT.

The chain carries TRBV19 and TRBJ2-7; D perhaps matches TRBD1 (5 bases). The germline gives CDR1 LNHDA, CDR2 SQIVND (reference sequence). This CDR3 has 13 residues. V was shortened by 3 bases and J by 3 bases, with 9 bases between the two germline ends. In DNA, the CDR3 is TGTGCCAGTAGTATCAGGGCAGGCTACGAGCAGTACTTC. Its protein is CASSIRAGYEQYF.

J is TRBJ2-3 and V is TRBV3-1 (or the pseudogene TRBV3-2), with D tentatively TRBD2 (6 bases). Germline V gene lookup returns CDR1 LGHDT and CDR2 YNNKEL (reference sequence). CDR3 size: 13 residues. V lost 4 bases, J lost 5 bases, and 10 bases lay in between. The CDR3: CASSRDWGDTQYF. CDR3 coding DNA: TGTGCCAGCAGCCGGGACTGGGGAGATACGCAGTATTTT.

As DNA, the CDR3 is TGTGCCAGCGGGGCCGGCTACACCTTC. Encoded protein: CASGAGYTF. V is TRBV9 and J is TRBJ1-2, with a weak D call TRBD1 (5 bases). Looked up from germline, CDR1 is SGDLS and CDR2 is YYNGEE. Trimming took 7 bases from V and 8 from J, leaving 6 bases between them. The CDR3 is made up of 9 amino acids.

The chain uses TRBV2 and TRBJ1-5, with 7 nucleotides matching TRBD1. The J segment lost 4 bases and the V segment lost 6 bases, leaving 6 bases of the junction unmatched. Germline assignment: CDR1 SNHLY and CDR2 FYNNEI. The CDR3 loop spans 14 amino acids. CDR3: CASRATTGNQPQHF. The CDR3, as DNA: TGTGCCAGCAGAGCCACGACAGGGAATCAGCCCCAGCATTTT.

J is TRBJ2-7 and V is TRBV6-5; D not resolved. Germline lookup yields CDR1 MNHEY and CDR2 SVGAGI. With 8 bases removed from V and 6 bases from J, the gap between germline ends came to 14 bases. This CDR3 has 12 residues. As DNA, the CDR3 is TGTGCCAGCGAATACACCCGTCGCGAGCAGTACTTC. As protein: CASEYTRREQYF.

The chain joins TRBV3-1 (or the pseudogene TRBV3-2) to TRBJ2-5; 13 bases agree with TRBD2. This CDR3 comprises 16 residues. Germline values: CDR1 LGHDT, CDR2 YNNKEL (reference sequence). The junction had 5 bases not matched to a gene; V was cut back by 5 bases and J by 2 bases. CDR3 residues: CASSRPGLAGQETQYF. The CDR3, as DNA: TGTGCCAGCAGCAGACCGGGACTAGCGGGGCAAGAGACCCAGTACTTC.

The chain uses TRBV15 and TRBJ1-3; D unclear. The CDR3 spans 16 residues. V was clipped by 0 bases and J by 0 bases, with 9 bases between them. The V gene's germline CDR1 is LNHNV and CDR2 YYDKDF (reference sequence). The CDR3 DNA is TGTGCCACCAGCAGAGACATAGGGAGCTCTGGAAACACCATATATTTT. Its protein is CATSRDIGSSGNTIYF. Using reference TRBV15 and TRBJ1-3 for the parts outside the CDR3, the full variable domain is DAMVIQNPRYQVTQFGKPVTLSCSQTLNHNVMYWYQQKSSQAPKLLFHYYDKDFNNEADTPDNFQSRRPNTSFCFLDIRSPGLGDTAMYLCATSRDIGSSGNTIYFGEGSWLTVV.

The CDR3 loop is CASSLALTGYGYTF. CDR3 DNA sequence: TGTGCCAGCAGCTTGGCTCTCACCGGGTATGGCTACACCTTC. V is TRBV5-4 and J is TRBJ1-2; D gene ambiguous. From germline, CDR1 is SGHNT and CDR2 YYREEE (reference sequence). The CDR3 is 14 amino acids. Trimming shortened V by 0 bases and J by 5 bases, and 11 bases separated the two germline ends. Full variable domain (outside the CDR3, taken from reference TRBV5-4 and TRBJ1-2): ETGVTQSPTHLIKTRGQQVTLRCSSQSGHNTVSWYQQALGQGPQFIFQYYREEENGRGNFPPRFSGLQFPNYSSELNVNALELDDSALYLCASSLALTGYGYTFGSGTRLTVV.

V gene TRBV5-5 combines with J gene TRBJ1-4; 8 bases fit TRBD1. This CDR3 region has 15 residues. Germline V gives CDR1 SGHKS, CDR2 YYEKEE (reference sequence). The junction had 10 bases not matched to a gene; V was cut back by 5 bases and J by 7 bases. The CDR3 sequence: CASSFTGGLFEKLFF. CDR3 DNA sequence: TGTGCCAGCAGTTTCACAGGGGGGCTCTTTGAAAAACTGTTTTTT.

This clone has a single count. The chain uses TRBV10-1 and TRBJ2-7; 9 bases agree with TRBD1. V lost 2 bases and J lost 5; bases outside the gene matches: 7. There are 15 residues in the CDR3. CDR1 is WNHNN and CDR2 is SYGVQD in the germline V gene (reference sequence). The CDR3: CASSERGWTGDEQYF. The CDR3 bases are TGCGCCAGCAGTGAGAGGGGATGGACAGGGGACGAGCAGTACTTC.

The rearrangement uses TRBV3-1 (or the pseudogene TRBV3-2) and TRBJ2-7; 7 nucleotides agree with TRBD1. Germline loops: CDR1 LGHDT, CDR2 YNNKEL (reference sequence). There are 15 residues in the CDR3. Trimming took 0 bases from V and 1 from J; bases not matched to a gene: 3. The CDR3 DNA reads as TGTGCCAGCAGCCAAGATCCGGGACAGTCCTACGAGCAGTACTTC. This translates into CASSQDPGQSYEQYF.

The rearrangement links TRBV28 to TRBJ1-1; D not resolved. This CDR3 spans 14 amino acids. V lost 3 bases to trimming and J lost 1 base, with 9 bases between them. Per the germline V gene, CDR1 is MDHEN and CDR2 is SYDVKM. The CDR3 DNA sequence: TGTGCCAGCAGTTTGATACAGACGAACACTGAAGCTTTCTTT. Translated: CASSLIQTNTEAFF.

The genes are TRBV6-6 and TRBJ2-7; weak D call: TRBD2 (6 bases). Per the germline V gene, CDR1 is MNHNY and CDR2 is SVGAGI (reference sequence). The CDR3 loop spans 13 amino acids. V lost 3 bases and J 4 bases, leaving 10 bases between the germline ends. CDR3 sequence reads: CASSYLRDYEQYF. The CDR3 nucleotides are TGTGCCAGCAGTTATTTGCGGGATTACGAGCAGTACTTC.

In DNA, the CDR3 is TGTGCTAGTGGTTTGGCGTACGGATACAGCCAATCCTATGGCGAAAAACTGTTTTTT. This translates into CASGLAYGYSQSYGEKLFF. This sequence joins TRBV12-5 and TRBJ1-4; no firm D call. This CDR3 region has 19 residues. V lost 1 base, J lost 8 bases, and 26 bases lay in between. CDR1 is LGHNT and CDR2 is FRNRAP in the germline V gene.

The V gene is TRBV7-9, the J gene TRBJ1-3; possible D gene TRBD1, 6 bases. V lost 1 base and J lost 0, with 13 bases in between. The CDR3 is made up of 17 amino acids. Looked up from germline, CDR1 is SEHNR and CDR2 is FQNEAQ (reference sequence). CDR3 bases: TGTGCCAGCAGCTTAGAAAACAGGGCTAGCTCTGGAAACACCATATATTTT. Its translation is CASSLENRASSGNTIYF.

This sequence joins TRBV5-1 and TRBJ2-5, with a weak D call TRBD2 (7 bases). Germline CDR1 reads SGHRS; CDR2 reads YFSETQ. V was pared by 7 bases and J by 4 bases, with 20 bases between. This CDR3 has 15 residues. The CDR3 nucleotides are TGCGCCAGCGCCCTGGAGGGGGGGATACGAGAGACCCAGTACTTC. This translates into CASALEGGIRETQYF.

The gene calls are TRBV7-9 and TRBJ1-3; D is ambiguous. This CDR3 has 15 residues. Trimming removed 1 base at V and 7 bases at J, with 14 bases between. Germline V lookup: CDR1 SEHNR, CDR2 FQNEAQ (reference sequence). For the CDR3, the DNA is TGTGCCAGCAGCTTAGAGAGCGGGGTGCCGAACACCATATATTTT. Amino acid sequence: CASSLESGVPNTIYF. Together with reference TRBV7-9 and TRBJ1-3, the CDR3 gives the full variable domain: DTGVSQNPRHKITKRGQNVTFRCDPISEHNRLYWYRQTLGQGPEFLTYFQNEAQLEKSRLLSDRFSAERPKGSFSTLEIQRTEQGDSAMYLCASSLESGVPNTIYFGEGSWLTVV.

The CDR3 reads CATSDQGDYGYTF. The CDR3 nucleotides read TGTGCCACCAGCGACCAGGGCGACTATGGCTACACCTTC. The chain uses TRBV24-1 and TRBJ1-2, with D possibly being TRBD1 (5 bases). The CDR3 is 13 amino acids. V was pared by 7 bases and J by 3 bases, with 11 bases between. CDR1 KGHDR and CDR2 SFDVKD come from the germline V gene.

With regard to this clone: An end of the junction does not agree with germline; a read error may underlie this. CDR3 nucleotides: TGTGCCAGCAGCGTAGCGAAAGTCGTCGGGTATGAGCAGTTCTTC. Encoded protein: CASSVAKVVGYEQFF. The chain links TRBV7-2 to TRBJ2-1, with D maybe TRBD2 (5 bases). The germline V gene has CDR1 SGHTA and CDR2 FQGNSA. This CDR3 spans 15 amino acids.

This clone appeared a single time. In nucleotides, the CDR3 is TGTGCCATCAGTGCTGACAGTCTTAATAATTCACCCCTCCACTTT. Translation: CAISADSLNNSPLHF. The chain uses TRBV10-3 and TRBJ1-6, with a tentative D call TRBD1 (5 bases). Trimming left V 4 bases short and J 5 bases short, with 12 bases between. Germline V gene lookup returns CDR1 ENHRY and CDR2 SYGVKD. This CDR3 has 15 residues.

The rearrangement joins TRBV7-8 to TRBJ2-7, with TRBD1 identical over 8 bases. The CDR3 is 17 residues long. Per germline, CDR1 SGHVS and CDR2 FQNEAQ. V gave up 0 bases and J gave up 2 bases; unmatched junction bases: 9. This CDR3 reads CASSLASTTTGAYEQYF. Written as DNA, the CDR3 is TGTGCCAGCAGCTTAGCCTCAACAACGACAGGGGCCTACGAGCAGTACTTC.

The chain employs TRBV27 and TRBJ1-2; D may be TRBD1 (6 bases). There are 15 residues in the CDR3. In germline, CDR1 is MNHEY, CDR2 SMNVEV (reference sequence). V gave up 5 bases and J gave up 2 bases, with 15 bases separating them. The CDR3 loop reads CASSPRTVENYGYTF. The CDR3 DNA sequence: TGTGCCAGCAGTCCGAGGACAGTAGAAAACTATGGCTACACCTTC.

The V gene is TRBV2, the J gene TRBJ1-2; 7 bases align to TRBD1. CDR3 length: 13 amino acids. Germline V gene data show CDR1 as SNHLY and CDR2 as FYNNEI. V shed 5 bases, J shed 3 bases, and the junction held 3 bases outside the gene matches. This chain's CDR3 is CASSPGTDYGYTF. Here the CDR3 DNA reads TGTGCCAGCAGTCCCGGGACAGACTATGGCTACACCTTC.

The chain recombines TRBV6-5 with TRBJ1-1; D is unclear. The germline V and J ends were trimmed by 4 bases and 0 bases, with 6 bases remaining between them. Looked up from germline, CDR1 is MNHEY and CDR2 is SVGAGI. This CDR3 contains 13 residues. CDR3 coding DNA: TGTGCCAGCAGTTCCCAGATGAACACTGAAGCTTTCTTT. Translation gives CASSSQMNTEAFF.

The rearrangement links TRBV5-1 to TRBJ2-3, with 8 bases matching TRBD1. This CDR3 has 16 residues. Germline CDR1 SGHRS, CDR2 YFSETQ. Trimming at V came to 1 base and at J to 6 bases, leaving 10 bases not matched to a gene. Written as DNA, the CDR3 is TGCGCCAGCAGCTTGAATGTAGGTCAGGGGGCGGATACGCAGTATTTT. Residues: CASSLNVGQGADTQYF. Full variable domain (rest looked up from reference TRBV5-1 and TRBJ2-3): KAGVTQTPRYLIKTRGQQVTLSCSPISGHRSVSWYQQTPGQGLQFLFEYFSETQRNKGNFPGRFSGRQFSNSRSEMNVSTLELGDSALYLCASSLNVGQGADTQYFGPGTRLTVL.